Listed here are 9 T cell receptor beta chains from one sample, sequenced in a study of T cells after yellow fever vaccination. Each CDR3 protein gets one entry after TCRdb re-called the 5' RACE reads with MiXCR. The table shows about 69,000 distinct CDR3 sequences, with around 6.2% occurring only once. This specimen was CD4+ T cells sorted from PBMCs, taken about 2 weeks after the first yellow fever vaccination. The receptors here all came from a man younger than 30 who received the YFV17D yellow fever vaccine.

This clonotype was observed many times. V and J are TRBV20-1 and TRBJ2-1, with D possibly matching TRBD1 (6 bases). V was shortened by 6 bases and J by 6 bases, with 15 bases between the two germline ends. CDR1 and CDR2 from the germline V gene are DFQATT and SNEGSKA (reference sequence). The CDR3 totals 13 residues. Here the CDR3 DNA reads TGCAGTGCCCACGAGACAGGAGGCAATGAGCAGTTCTTC. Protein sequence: CSAHETGGNEQFF.

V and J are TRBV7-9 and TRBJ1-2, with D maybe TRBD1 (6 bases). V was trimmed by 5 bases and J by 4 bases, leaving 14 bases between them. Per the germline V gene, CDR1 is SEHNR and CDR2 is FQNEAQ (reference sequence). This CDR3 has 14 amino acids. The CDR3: CASSTGLRGYGYTF. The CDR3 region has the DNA TGTGCCAGCAGCACAGGGCTACGCGGCTATGGCTACACCTTC. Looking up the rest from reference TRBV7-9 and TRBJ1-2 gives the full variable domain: DTGVSQNPRHKITKRGQNVTFRCDPISEHNRLYWYRQTLGQGPEFLTYFQNEAQLEKSRLLSDRFSAERPKGSFSTLEIQRTEQGDSAMYLCASSTGLRGYGYTFGSGTRLTVV.

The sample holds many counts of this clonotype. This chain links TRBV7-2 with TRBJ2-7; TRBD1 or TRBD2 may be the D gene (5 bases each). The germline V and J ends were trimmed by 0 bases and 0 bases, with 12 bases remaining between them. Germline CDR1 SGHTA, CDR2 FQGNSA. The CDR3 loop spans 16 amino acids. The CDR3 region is CASSLAWDPLSYEQYF. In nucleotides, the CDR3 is TGTGCCAGCAGCTTAGCTTGGGACCCTCTCTCCTACGAGCAGTACTTC.

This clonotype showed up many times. The CDR3 here is CASSLSAGGDGYTF. As DNA, the CDR3 is TGCGCCAGCAGCTTGTCGGCGGGGGGGGACGGCTACACCTTC. The J gene is TRBJ1-2, the V gene TRBV5-1, with D tentatively TRBD1 (5 bases). This CDR3 has 14 residues. The V gene lost 1 base and the J gene lost 8 bases, with 15 bases spanning the gap. Germline lookup yields CDR1 SGHRS and CDR2 YFSETQ.

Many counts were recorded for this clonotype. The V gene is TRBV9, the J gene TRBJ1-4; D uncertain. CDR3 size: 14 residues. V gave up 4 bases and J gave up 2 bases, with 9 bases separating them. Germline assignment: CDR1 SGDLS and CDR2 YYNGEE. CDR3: CASSRVATNEKLFF. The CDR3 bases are TGTGCCAGCAGCAGGGTGGCGACTAATGAAAAACTGTTTTTT. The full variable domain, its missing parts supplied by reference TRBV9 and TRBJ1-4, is DSGVTQTPKHLITATGQRVTLRCSPRSGDLSVYWYQQSLDQGLQFLIQYYNGEERAKGNILERFSAQQFPDLHSELNLSSLELGDSALYFCASSRVATNEKLFFGSGTQLSVL.

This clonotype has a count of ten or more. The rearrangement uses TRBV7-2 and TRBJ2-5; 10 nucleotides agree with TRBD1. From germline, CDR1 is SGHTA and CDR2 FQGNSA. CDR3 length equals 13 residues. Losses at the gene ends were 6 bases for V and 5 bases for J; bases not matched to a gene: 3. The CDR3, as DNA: TGTGCCAGCAGTCGACAGGGGGCTGAGACCCAGTACTTC. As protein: CASSRQGAETQYF.

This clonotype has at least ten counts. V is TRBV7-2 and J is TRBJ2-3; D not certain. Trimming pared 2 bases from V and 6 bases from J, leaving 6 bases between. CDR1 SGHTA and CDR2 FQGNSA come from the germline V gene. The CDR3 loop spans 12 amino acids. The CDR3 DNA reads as TGTGCCAGCAGCTTATCGGAGGATACGCAGTATTTT. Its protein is CASSLSEDTQYF.

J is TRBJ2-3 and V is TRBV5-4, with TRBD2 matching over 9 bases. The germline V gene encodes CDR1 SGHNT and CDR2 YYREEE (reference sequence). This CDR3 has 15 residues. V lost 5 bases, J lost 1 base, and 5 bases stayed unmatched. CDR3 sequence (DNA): TGTGCCAGCAGTAGCGCTAGCGGGGGCACAGATACGCAGTATTTT. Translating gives CASSSASGGTDTQYF.

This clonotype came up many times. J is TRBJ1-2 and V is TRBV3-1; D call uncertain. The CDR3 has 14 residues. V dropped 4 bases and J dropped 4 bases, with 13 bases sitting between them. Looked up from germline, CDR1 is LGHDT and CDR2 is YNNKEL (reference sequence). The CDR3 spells CASSPSFSGYGYTF. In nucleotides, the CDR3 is TGTGCCAGCAGCCCGTCCTTCTCGGGCTATGGCTACACCTTC. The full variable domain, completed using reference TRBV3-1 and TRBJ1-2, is DTAVSQTPKYLVTQMGNDKSIKCEQNLGHDTMYWYKQDSKKFLKIMFSYNNKELIINETVPNRFSPKSPDKAHLNLHINSLELGDSAVYFCASSPSFSGYGYTFGSGTRLTVV.